These T cell receptor beta chains were read from a single sample in a study of blood T cell repertoires in COVID-19. Sequencing was performed with immunoSEQ multiplex PCR; in TCRdb, only in-frame clones are kept and a portion is missing. The sample shows 200,000 to 250,000 clones, 89% of them seen only once. The sequenced sample was peripheral blood. All receptors come from a man between 60 and 70 years old who had recovered from COVID-19. Both conserved end residues are part of each CDR3. The order of the fields is J gene, D gene, V gene, clone size, CDR3 protein, CDR3 DNA. A D gene is named only where the DNA matches it firmly. Where a row states a size, it is once, few, many or the class of an expanded clone; other rows omit it.

J gene: TRBJ1-5
D gene: NA
V gene: TRBV7-2
clone size: NA
CDR3 protein: CASSSEHRRGQPQHF
CDR3 DNA: TGTGCCAGCAGTTCGGAGCACAGGAGGGGCCAGCCCCAGCATTTT

J gene: TRBJ2-3
D gene: TRBD2
V gene: TRBV28
clone size: NA
CDR3 protein: CASSPYSSGRRADTQYF
CDR3 DNA: TGTGCCAGCAGTCCGTACTCTAGCGGGAGACGGGCAGATACGCAGTATTTT

J gene: TRBJ1-4
D gene: TRBD1
V gene: TRBV5-8
clone size: few
CDR3 protein: CASSPYRGDNEKLFF
CDR3 DNA: TGTGCCAGCAGTCCCTACAGGGGGGATAATGAAAAACTGTTTTTT

J gene: TRBJ2-7
D gene: TRBD2
V gene: TRBV27
clone size: NA
CDR3 protein: CASSLVRGGRKYEQYF
CDR3 DNA: TGTGCCAGCAGTTTAGTGCGGGGGGGCCGTAAATACGAGCAGTACTTC

J gene: TRBJ1-6
D gene: TRBD1
V gene: TRBV30
clone size: NA
CDR3 protein: CAFRDRGRTPLHF
CDR3 DNA: TGTGCCTTCCGGGACAGGGGAAGGACACCCCTCCACTTT

J gene: TRBJ1-5
D gene: NA
V gene: TRBV7-9
clone size: few
CDR3 protein: CASSLTGTQPQHF
CDR3 DNA: TGTGCCAGCAGCTTAACAGGGACTCAGCCCCAGCATTTT

J gene: TRBJ1-2
D gene: TRBD1
V gene: TRBV27
clone size: NA
CDR3 protein: CASSPTGTDYGYTF
CDR3 DNA: TGTGCCAGCAGTCCGACAGGGACGGACTATGGCTACACCTTC

J gene: TRBJ2-2
D gene: NA
V gene: TRBV5-1
clone size: NA
CDR3 protein: CASSLGVLRGTGELFF
CDR3 DNA: TGCGCCAGCAGCTTGGGTGTTTTACGGGGCACCGGGGAGCTGTTTTTT

J gene: TRBJ1-6
D gene: NA
V gene: TRBV3-1/TRBV3-2
clone size: few
CDR3 protein: CASSQGQSHAALHF
CDR3 DNA: TGTGCCAGCAGCCAAGGTCAGTCGCACGCGGCCCTCCACTTT

J gene: TRBJ1-1
D gene: TRBD1
V gene: TRBV5-1
clone size: many
CDR3 protein: CASSLEQGRTEAFF
CDR3 DNA: TGCGCCAGCAGCTTAGAACAGGGGCGCACTGAAGCTTTCTTT

J gene: TRBJ1-2
D gene: TRBD1
V gene: TRBV10-3
clone size: NA
CDR3 protein: CAISEGDRRNYGYTF
CDR3 DNA: TGTGCCATCAGTGAAGGGGACAGGAGAAACTATGGCTACACCTTC

J gene: TRBJ2-3
D gene: NA
V gene: TRBV27
clone size: NA
CDR3 protein: CASGIQGGTQYF
CDR3 DNA: TGTGCCAGCGGGATTCAGGGGGGTACGCAGTATTTT

J gene: TRBJ1-5
D gene: NA
V gene: TRBV7-2
clone size: NA
CDR3 protein: CASSLAPSRYSNQPQHF
CDR3 DNA: TGTGCCAGCAGCCTCGCCCCTAGTCGATATAGCAATCAGCCCCAGCATTTT

J gene: TRBJ2-2
D gene: NA
V gene: TRBV7-3
clone size: NA
CDR3 protein: CASSYPRTGRNTGELFF
CDR3 DNA: TGTGCCAGCAGCTACCCTCGGACTGGGAGAAACACCGGGGAGCTGTTTTTT

J gene: TRBJ1-2
D gene: NA
V gene: TRBV18
clone size: NA
CDR3 protein: CASSPILTAGNNYGYTF
CDR3 DNA: TGTGCCAGCTCACCGATCTTAACGGCAGGGAATAACTATGGCTACACCTTC

J gene: TRBJ2-3
D gene: TRBD1
V gene: TRBV7-3
clone size: NA
CDR3 protein: CASSLTGQSTDTQYF
CDR3 DNA: TGTGCCAGCAGTTTGACGGGACAGAGCACAGATACGCAGTATTTT

J gene: TRBJ2-3
D gene: NA
V gene: TRBV5-1
clone size: NA
CDR3 protein: CASRSGGTDTQYF
CDR3 DNA: TGCGCCAGCAGGTCAGGGGGCACAGATACGCAGTATTTT

J gene: TRBJ2-7
D gene: TRBD2
V gene: TRBV5-8
clone size: NA
CDR3 protein: CASSFMRGGRAAYEQYF
CDR3 DNA: TGTGCCAGCAGCTTCATGCGGGGCGGGAGGGCCGCCTACGAGCAGTACTTC

J gene: TRBJ1-2
D gene: TRBD1
V gene: TRBV28
clone size: NA
CDR3 protein: CASSGPGQGFYGYTF
CDR3 DNA: TGTGCCAGCAGTGGGCCGGGACAGGGGTTCTATGGCTACACCTTC

J gene: TRBJ2-3
D gene: NA
V gene: TRBV28
clone size: NA
CDR3 protein: CASSFLDTQYF
CDR3 DNA: TGTGCCAGCAGTTTCTTAGATACGCAGTATTTT

J gene: TRBJ2-2
D gene: NA
V gene: TRBV6-5
clone size: NA
CDR3 protein: CASSYRRSGELFF
CDR3 DNA: TGTGCCAGCAGTTACCGTAGGAGCGGGGAGCTGTTTTTT

J gene: TRBJ1-1
D gene: TRBD1
V gene: TRBV7-3
clone size: NA
CDR3 protein: CASSLDRGGTEAFF
CDR3 DNA: TGTGCCAGCAGCTTAGACAGGGGTGGCACTGAAGCTTTCTTT

J gene: TRBJ2-1
D gene: TRBD2
V gene: TRBV5-6
clone size: NA
CDR3 protein: CASSQFRAGANNEQFF
CDR3 DNA: TGTGCCAGCAGCCAATTTCGAGCGGGAGCCAACAATGAGCAGTTCTTC